Each of the 19 T cell receptor beta chains below was sequenced from the same sample in a study of T cells in Graves' hyperthyroidism and ophthalmopathy. Amplification yielded TCR beta CDR3 regions, with RNA transcripts as the source. The HTBI primer set served for first-round RT-PCR of the TCR CDR3. TCRdb ran MiXCR on the multiplex PCR reads and lists one entry per CDR3 protein. The table shows 610,000 or so distinct CDR3 sequences, with 46% occurring only once. Sequenced: peripheral blood or thyroid tissue (not recorded which). These receptors all come from a woman between 18 and 29 years old with Graves' hyperthyroidism.

The sample holds many counts of this clonotype. The chain carries TRBV25-1 and TRBJ2-5; 8 nucleotides agree with TRBD1. Germline assignment: CDR1 MGHDK and CDR2 SYGVNS. The CDR3 extends over 10 amino acids. The CDR3 is CDRGQETQYF. As DNA, the CDR3 is TGTGACAGGGGGCAAGAGACCCAGTACTTC.

This clonotype was counted at least ten times. This chain connects TRBV5-4 to TRBJ1-5; maybe TRBD1 (5 bases). In germline, CDR1 is SGHNT, CDR2 YYREEE (reference sequence). The V and J ends lost 4 bases and 1 base respectively, with 21 bases between them. The CDR3 has 18 residues. CDR3 amino acids: CASSATSGTGWSNQPQHF. CDR3 DNA: TGTGCCAGCAGCGCGACCTCCGGGACCGGTTGGAGCAATCAGCCCCAGCATTTT.

There are a few counts of this clonotype. The V call is TRBV11-2, the J call TRBJ1-4, with TRBD1 as a possible D gene (6 bases). The CDR3 has 16 amino acids. V was pared by 0 bases and J by 4 bases, with 12 bases between. The germline V gene encodes CDR1 SGHAT and CDR2 FQNNGV. The CDR3 loop reads CASSLEGGGLNEKLFF. The DNA of the CDR3 is TGTGCCAGCAGCTTAGAAGGGGGGGGGCTTAATGAAAAACTGTTTTTT.

The gene calls are TRBV12-3 or TRBV12-4 and TRBJ2-2; D call uncertain. The CDR3 spans 11 residues. V was cut by 6 bases and J by 8 bases, with 7 bases left in between. The CDR3 spells CASRKTGELFF. For the CDR3, the DNA is TGTGCCAGCAGGAAGACAGGGGAGCTGTTTTTT.

The table lists this clonotype with a few counts. The J gene is TRBJ1-3, the V gene TRBV19; 7 bases match TRBD1. Germline V gives CDR1 LNHDA, CDR2 SQIVND (reference sequence). This CDR3 has 17 amino acids. Trimming at V came to 5 bases and at J to 1 base, leaving 11 bases not matched to a gene. In nucleotides, the CDR3 is TGTGCCAGTAGTCACAGACAGGGCGCGGGGTCTGGAAACACCATATATTTT. This translates into CASSHRQGAGSGNTIYF.

The chain employs TRBV7-3 and TRBJ2-3; no reliable D call. The V end was cut by 5 bases, the J end by 1 base, with 7 bases between. The CDR3 runs to 13 residues. CDR1 SGHTA and CDR2 FQGTGA come from the germline V gene. CDR3 DNA sequence: TGTGCCAGCAGCACAGACGGCACAGATACGCAGTATTTT. This sequence encodes CASSTDGTDTQYF.

The chain combines TRBV20-1 with TRBJ1-6; tentative D call: TRBD1 (5 bases). CDR1 is DFQATT and CDR2 is SNEGSKA in the germline V gene (reference sequence). V lost 4 bases to trimming and J lost 7 bases, with 8 bases between them. This CDR3 is built from 12 residues. The CDR3 region has the DNA TGCAGTGCTACCGGGACCAATTCACCCCTCCACTTT. This translates into CSATGTNSPLHF.

This clonotype was counted only a few times. The J gene is TRBJ1-1, the V gene TRBV5-8, with TRBD1 identical over 11 bases. With 4 bases clipped from V and 3 bases from J, the junction kept 5 bases outside the gene matches. The CDR3 runs to 15 residues. Germline V gene sequence: CDR1 SGHTS, CDR2 YDEGEE. CDR3 bases: TGTGCCAGCAGCCCGGGACAGGGGGTACACACTGAAGCTTTCTTT. Amino acid sequence: CASSPGQGVHTEAFF.

This clonotype was seen a single time. This chain uses TRBV15 with TRBJ1-6; D remains ambiguous. The CDR3 sequence is 14 residues long. Germline values: CDR1 LNHNV, CDR2 YYDKDF (reference sequence). V was clipped by 3 bases and J by 8 bases, with 11 bases between them. The CDR3 reads CATSSVNGDSPLHF. CDR3 coding DNA: TGTGCCACCAGCAGCGTAAACGGAGATTCACCCCTCCACTTT.

The chain is built from TRBV29-1 and TRBJ1-5, with no clear D. The CDR3 runs to 11 residues. Germline values: CDR1 SQVTM, CDR2 ANQGSEA. The CDR3 loop is CIGASNQPQHF. The DNA for the CDR3 is TGCATCGGAGCGAGCAATCAGCCCCAGCATTTT.

This clonotype came up many times. This rearrangement joins TRBV7-9 to TRBJ1-2; no firm D call. The V and J ends lost 1 base and 0 bases respectively, with 9 bases between them. The CDR3 is 15 residues long. Germline assignment: CDR1 SEHNR and CDR2 FQNEAQ (reference sequence). CDR3 sequence: CASSLGRGANYGYTF. CDR3 nucleotide sequence: TGTGCCAGCAGCTTAGGACGTGGAGCTAACTATGGCTACACCTTC. Together with reference TRBV7-9 and TRBJ1-2, the CDR3 gives the full variable domain: DTGVSQNPRHKITKRGQNVTFRCDPISEHNRLYWYRQTLGQGPEFLTYFQNEAQLEKSRLLSDRFSAERPKGSFSTLEIQRTEQGDSAMYLCASSLGRGANYGYTFGSGTRLTVV.

This rearrangement joins TRBV7-9 to TRBJ1-4; 9 nucleotides agree with TRBD1. V shed 7 bases and J 8 bases; nucleotides not matched to a gene: 8. Germline values: CDR1 SEHNR, CDR2 FQNEAQ (reference sequence). This CDR3 has 14 amino acids. CDR3 sequence: CASTPGQGGEKLFF. The CDR3 DNA is TGTGCCAGCACACCGGGACAGGGCGGAGAAAAACTGTTTTTT.

V gene TRBV6-5 combines with J gene TRBJ2-6; D unresolved. V lost 2 bases and J lost 6, with 5 bases in between. Germline CDR1 reads MNHEY; CDR2 reads SVGAGI. The CDR3 has 13 residues. The CDR3 is CASSYEAANVLTF. Here the CDR3 DNA reads TGTGCCAGCAGTTACGAAGCGGCCAACGTCCTGACTTTC.

This clonotype was seen repeatedly, ten times or more. V and J are TRBV3-1 and TRBJ2-5, with D perhaps being TRBD1 or TRBD2 (5 bases each). The CDR3 extends over 12 amino acids. V was clipped by 3 bases and J by 7 bases, with 9 bases between them. Germline-derived CDR1 and CDR2 are LGHDT and YNNKEL (reference sequence). The chain's CDR3 is CASSQGVGTQYF. CDR3 nucleotides: TGTGCCAGCAGCCAGGGGGTTGGGACCCAGTACTTC.

This clonotype was recorded at least ten times. The chain combines TRBV7-9 with TRBJ1-3; TRBD1 matches at 8 bases. The J segment lost 2 bases and the V segment lost 5 bases, leaving 14 bases of the junction unmatched. Germline-derived CDR1 and CDR2 are SEHNR and FQNEAQ (reference sequence). CDR3 length: 18 amino acids. The CDR3 DNA reads as TGTGCCAGCAGCCTAGGGGGGACAGGATGGTACACTGGAAACACCATATATTTT. Protein: CASSLGGTGWYTGNTIYF. Looking up the rest from reference TRBV7-9 and TRBJ1-3 gives the full variable domain: DTGVSQNPRHKITKRGQNVTFRCDPISEHNRLYWYRQTLGQGPEFLTYFQNEAQLEKSRLLSDRFSAERPKGSFSTLEIQRTEQGDSAMYLCASSLGGTGWYTGNTIYFGEGSWLTVV.

This clonotype turned up a few times. The chain is built from TRBV10-3 and TRBJ2-7, with 9 bases matching TRBD1. V was clipped by 8 bases and J by 3 bases; unmatched bases: 8. Germline CDR1 reads ENHRY; CDR2 reads SYGVKD. The CDR3 runs 14 residues. DNA of the CDR3: TGTGCCATCGGAGTCGGGACAGGGTACTACGAGCAGTACTTC. Translating it yields CAIGVGTGYYEQYF.

This clonotype was detected many times. The CDR3: CASSQVGLAFF. The CDR3 DNA sequence: TGTGCCAGCAGCCAAGTAGGTTTAGCTTTCTTT. V gene TRBV4-2 combines with J gene TRBJ1-1, with D uncertain. Germline loops: CDR1 LGHNA, CDR2 YNFKEQ. This CDR3 comprises 11 residues. Trimming shortened V by 1 base and J by 10 bases, and 7 bases separated the two germline ends.

About this clonotype: In this CDR3 the conserved last residue, phenylalanine or tryptophan, is missing, so a read error is likely. It is unclear where the CDR3 begins or ends on the DNA, so no DNA is shown, and the CDR3 is as TCRdb lists it. The V gene is TRBV7-9, the J gene TRBJ1-4; TRBD1, the D gene given by the table, was not confirmed from the DNA. The CDR3 is made up of 11 amino acids, end residues included. Germline CDR1 SEHNR, CDR2 FQNEAQ (reference sequence). The CDR3 loop reads CASSPEGGRFY.

This clonotype was seen at least ten times. This chain connects TRBV5-1 to TRBJ2-2, with TRBD1 as a possible D gene (5 bases). This CDR3 has 17 amino acids. The V gene's germline CDR1 is SGHRS and CDR2 YFSETQ. Trimming removed 0 bases at V and 0 bases at J, with 12 bases between. CDR3 bases: TGCGCCAGCAGCTTGGCCCTTAGGGGTACGAACACCGGGGAGCTGTTTTTT. This translates into CASSLALRGTNTGELFF.